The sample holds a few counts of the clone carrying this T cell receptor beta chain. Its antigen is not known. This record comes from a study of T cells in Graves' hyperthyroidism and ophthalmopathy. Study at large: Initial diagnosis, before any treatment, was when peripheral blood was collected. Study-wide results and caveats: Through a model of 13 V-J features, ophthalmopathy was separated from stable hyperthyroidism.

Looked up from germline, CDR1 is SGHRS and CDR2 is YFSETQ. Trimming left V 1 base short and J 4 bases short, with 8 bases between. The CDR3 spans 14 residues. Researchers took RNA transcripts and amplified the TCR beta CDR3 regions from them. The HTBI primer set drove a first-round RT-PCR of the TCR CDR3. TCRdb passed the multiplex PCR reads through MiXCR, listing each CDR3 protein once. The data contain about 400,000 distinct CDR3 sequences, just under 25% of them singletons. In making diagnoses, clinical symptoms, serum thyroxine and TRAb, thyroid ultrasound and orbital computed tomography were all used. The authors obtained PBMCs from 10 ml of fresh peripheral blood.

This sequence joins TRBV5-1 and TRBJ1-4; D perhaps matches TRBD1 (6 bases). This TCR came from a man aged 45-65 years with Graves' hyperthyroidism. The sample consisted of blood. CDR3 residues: CASSLLGGNEKLFF. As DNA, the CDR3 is TGCGCCAGCAGCTTGTTAGGGGGTAATGAAAAACTGTTTTTT. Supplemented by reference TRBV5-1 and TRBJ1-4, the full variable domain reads KAGVTQTPRYLIKTRGQQVTLSCSPISGHRSVSWYQQTPGQGLQFLFEYFSETQRNKGNFPGRFSGRQFSNSRSEMNVSTLELGDSALYLCASSLLGGNEKLFFGSGTQLSVL.